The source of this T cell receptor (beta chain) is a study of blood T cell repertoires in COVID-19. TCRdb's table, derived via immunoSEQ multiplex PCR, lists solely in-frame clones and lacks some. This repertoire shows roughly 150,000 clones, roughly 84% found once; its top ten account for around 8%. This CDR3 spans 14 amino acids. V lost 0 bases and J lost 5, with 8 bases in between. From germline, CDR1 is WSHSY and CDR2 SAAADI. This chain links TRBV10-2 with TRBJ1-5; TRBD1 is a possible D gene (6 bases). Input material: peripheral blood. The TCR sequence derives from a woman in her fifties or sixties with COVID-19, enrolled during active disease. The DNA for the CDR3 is TGCGCCAGCAGTGAGTCGGACAGTTATCAGCCCCAGCATTTT. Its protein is CASSESDSYQPQHF.